This T cell receptor beta chain was obtained from a study of cytotoxic CD8 clonotypes in ibrutinib-treated CLL. Findings and caveats of the study: Clonality was elevated at ibrutinib response and had returned toward baseline at progression.

Germline V CDR1 and CDR2: SGHAT, FQNNGV. The CDR3 has 12 amino acids. V lost 1 base and J 6 bases, leaving 4 bases between the germline ends. The repertoire was sequenced with immunoSEQ multiplex PCR; TCRdb's copy has only in-frame clones and lacks some. The data hold some 200,000 clones, with more than 65% observed a single time. This clone was seen at least ten times. No antigen is known for it. This clonotype originated in a human donor with chronic lymphocytic leukemia. The gene calls are TRBV11-2 and TRBJ1-3; the D is unclear. The sequenced sample was PBMCs, obtained after 12 months of ibrutinib treatment. The CDR3 loop reads CASSLVVNTIYF. The CDR3 DNA is TGTGCCAGCAGCTTAGTGGTAAACACCATATATTTT.